The T cell receptor (beta chain) under discussion was sequenced for a study of T cells in Graves' hyperthyroidism and ophthalmopathy (dated by TCRdb to between 2018 and 2020). Background on the whole study: Peripheral blood samples were taken at initial diagnosis, before any treatment was given. To identify distinguishing TCR V-J signatures, a discovery cohort of about 100 patients was used, comprising 43 with Graves' ophthalmopathy and 57 with stable Graves' hyperthyroidism. Prospective prediction of ophthalmopathy was tested in an independent validation cohort consisting of some 19 hyperthyroidism patients and some 17 patients who later progressed to ophthalmopathy. The 75 to 100 discovery patients were randomly split 7:3 into training and test sets. In addition, the study compared T-cell repertoires in thyroid tissue and in blood from over 5 Graves' hyperthyroidism patients. Once sampling was done, hyperthyroidism patients were given methimazole at a starting dose of 30 mg daily, whereas ophthalmopathy patients were given high-dose intravenous methylprednisolone. The paper describes TCR Vbeta CDR3 sequencing of about 140 peripheral blood samples, made up of 43 ophthalmopathy patients, around 73 hyperthyroidism patients and 17 progressor patients.

This clonotype occurred many times. This clone's antigen is unknown. The record has no base qualities; no much larger clone is one base away. The TCR beta CDR3 regions were amplified from the RNA transcripts. The first round of RT-PCR for the TCR CDR3 was performed with the HTBI primer set and the Qiagen OneStep RT-PCR kit. Libraries were constructed in a second round of multiplex PCR, after which size selection and purification were performed. Paired-end sequencing of the libraries was performed with 100 bp reads on an Illumina HiSeq2000. As for the original processing: Raw data were processed with SOAPnuke, discarding reads with adapters, uncalled bases, mean Phred below 15, or no exact constant-primer or identifier match. High-quality paired reads were merged using COPE v1.2.5, and each unique nucleotide sequence was defined as a clonotype. MiTCR v1.1 was used to align the clonotypes against IMGT TRBV, TRBD and TRBJ reference segments. Only V-J combinations with frequency above 0.0001, covering about 99% of repertoires, were analysed. A TCS score was defined as the ratio of F50 (clonal expansion) to E x V (chaos), with BLOSUM62-based TCRdist applied between CDR3 peptides within each V-J. Welch's t-statistics and random forest reduced fewer than 550 V-J features to 13, which were used in a naive Bayes classifier (R e1071). The raw public reads went through TCRdb reprocessing: fastp at Q25, MiXCR clone calling, in-frame beta chains kept. Rows with one shared CDR3 protein collapse into an entry with the most common genes and DNA. TCRdb, not the original authors, processed these V and J calls. The sample yields approximately 620,000 distinct CDR3 sequences; about 15% were counted once. Approximately 5.7% of the sample lies in the top ten.

The CDR3 contains 13 residues, cysteine and phenylalanine counted. The read is trimmed to its CDR3 DNA, 39 bases read in frame from base 1. Here V drops 5 bases and J drops 4 bases, and the junction holds 3 bases not matched to any gene. Based on the germline V gene (reference sequence), the CDR1 and CDR2 sequences are LGHDT and YNNKEL. General findings and caveats noted by the study authors: During validation, the model predicted progression to ophthalmopathy a median of around six months ahead of onset, with approximately 70% sensitivity and 72.22% specificity. Most expanded thyroid clonotypes (frequency above 0.001) were also found in blood, which suggests that blood repertoires may mirror thyroid immune responses. No statistical method was used to set the sample size in advance, and investigators knew the group allocation. Ophthalmopathy was separated from stable hyperthyroidism by a 13 V-J signature model, with around 88% sensitivity and 81% to 82% specificity obtained in cross-validation and 80%/75% obtained in testing.

Hyperthyroidism patients were newly diagnosed, had a disease duration of under 2 months, and were aged 18 to 65 years. Patients with uncontrolled infections, other autoimmune diseases, pregnancy or lactation were excluded. Diagnoses relied on clinical symptoms, serum thyroxine and TRAb, thyroid ultrasound and orbital computed tomography. For progressor patients, blood was drawn at the first diagnosis of hyperthyroidism, before any ophthalmopathy symptoms had appeared. Ficoll-Paque density gradient centrifugation was used to isolate PBMCs from 9.5 to 10 ml of fresh peripheral blood. Patients classed as progressors first received a Graves' hyperthyroidism diagnosis and then went on to develop ophthalmopathy during follow-up. Total RNA was extracted using Trizol reagent, and RNA quality was assessed on an Agilent 2100 Bioanalyzer.

The source is a woman in her 30s with Graves' hyperthyroidism that later progressed to Graves' ophthalmopathy. Sequenced sample: blood. The chain employs TRBV3-1 and TRBJ1-1; 8 middle bases align to TRBD1. The sequenced DNA: TGTGCCAGCAGCGACAGGGGAACCACTGAAGCTTTCTTT. This gives the protein CASSDRGTTEAFF.